These 16 T cell receptor beta chains came from one sample sequenced in a study of blood T cell repertoires in COVID-19. Method: immunoSEQ multiplex PCR; TCRdb's copy keeps in-frame clones and lacks some. Seen here are around 300,000 clones, roughly 92% observed once, and the top ten hold approximately 2%. The sequenced material came from peripheral blood. All receptors derive from a young woman with COVID-19, enrolled during active disease.

The chain joins TRBV7-9 to TRBJ2-7; TRBD1 aligns across 8 bases. The V segment lost 2 bases and the J segment 2 bases; nucleotides outside the gene matches: 2. Germline CDR1 and CDR2: SEHNR and FQNEAQ (reference sequence). The CDR3 covers 14 residues. CDR3 nucleotide sequence: TGTGCCAGCAGCTTAAGCAGGGGGCCCTACGAGCAGTACTTC. It codes for CASSLSRGPYEQYF. Filled out from reference TRBV7-9 and TRBJ2-7, the complete variable domain reads DTGVSQNPRHKITKRGQNVTFRCDPISEHNRLYWYRQTLGQGPEFLTYFQNEAQLEKSRLLSDRFSAERPKGSFSTLEIQRTEQGDSAMYLCASSLSRGPYEQYFGPGTRLTVT.

The chain has TRBV30 and TRBJ2-3; no clear D gene. CDR1 and CDR2 (germline): GTSNPN, SVGIG (reference sequence). V was pared by 2 bases and J by 3 bases, with 6 bases between. The CDR3 extends over 12 amino acids. DNA of the CDR3: TGTGCCTGGAGTCAAGCTACAGATACGCAGTATTTT. As protein: CAWSQATDTQYF.

The genes are TRBV7-3 and TRBJ2-2, with a possible D match to TRBD1 (5 bases). This CDR3 is 14 amino acids long. Between the trimmed V and J ends, which lost 4 bases and 3 bases, there was a span of 9 bases. Germline V CDR1 and CDR2: SGHTA, FQGTGA. CDR3 in amino acids: CASSSKTDTGELFF. The CDR3 DNA is TGTGCCAGCAGCTCCAAGACAGACACCGGGGAGCTGTTTTTT.

The rearrangement joins TRBV19 to TRBJ1-1; D remains unclear. CDR3 length equals 13 residues. Per the germline V gene, CDR1 is LNHDA and CDR2 is SQIVND (reference sequence). Trimming shortened V by 6 bases and J by 2 bases, and 10 bases separated the two germline ends. CDR3 sequence: CASRLLANTEAFF. The CDR3 nucleotides are TGTGCCAGTAGACTCCTTGCTAACACTGAAGCTTTCTTT.

This clone was detected once. The rearrangement joins TRBV6-6 to TRBJ2-4, with D possibly matching TRBD1 (5 bases). V was shortened by 2 bases and J by 14 bases, with 10 bases between the two germline ends. CDR3 length: 11 residues. Germline V gene data show CDR1 as MNHNY and CDR2 as SVGAGI (reference sequence). CDR3 in amino acids: CASSYRGSEYF. The CDR3 DNA reads TGTGCCAGCAGTTACAGGGGTTCAGAGTACTTC.

This chain links TRBV19 with TRBJ1-1, with D perhaps TRBD1 (6 bases). The V gene's germline CDR1 is LNHDA and CDR2 SQIVND (reference sequence). The CDR3 loop spans 13 amino acids. V gave up 3 bases and J gave up 10 bases, with 15 bases separating them. The CDR3 spells CASSIEGTTAAFF. CDR3 coding DNA: TGTGCCAGTAGTATTGAAGGGACAACAGCAGCTTTCTTT. Together with reference TRBV19 and TRBJ1-1, the CDR3 gives the full variable domain: DGGITQSPKYLFRKEGQNVTLSCEQNLNHDAMYWYRQDPGQGLRLIYYSQIVNDFQKGDIAEGYSVSREKKESFPLTVTSAQKNPTAFYLCASSIEGTTAAFFGQGTRLTVV.

The chain couples TRBV5-4 to TRBJ2-1, with a weak D call TRBD2 (5 bases). V lost 5 bases to trimming and J lost 0 bases, with 12 bases between them. Germline loops: CDR1 SGHNT, CDR2 YYREEE (reference sequence). The CDR3 is 15 residues long. The CDR3 is CASSPGSFSYNEQFF. In DNA, the CDR3 is TGTGCCAGCAGTCCGGGATCCTTCTCCTACAATGAGCAGTTCTTC.

V is TRBV28 and J is TRBJ2-7; TRBD1 aligns across 8 bases. The CDR3 covers 13 residues. From germline, CDR1 is MDHEN and CDR2 SYDVKM. Losses at the gene ends were 6 bases for V and 3 bases for J; bases not matched to a gene: 4. CDR3 region: CASRGQGLYEQYF. CDR3 DNA: TGTGCCAGCAGAGGACAGGGACTCTACGAGCAGTACTTC.

The J gene is TRBJ2-3, the V gene TRBV19; D not resolved. CDR3 length: 14 amino acids. The V end lost 4 bases, the J end lost 0 bases, and 8 bases lay between the germline ends. CDR1 and CDR2 (germline): LNHDA, SQIVND (reference sequence). The CDR3 loop is CASSSGASTDTQYF. In DNA, the CDR3 is TGTGCCAGTAGTAGCGGAGCTAGCACAGATACGCAGTATTTT. Full variable domain (missing parts from reference TRBV19 and TRBJ2-3): DGGITQSPKYLFRKEGQNVTLSCEQNLNHDAMYWYRQDPGQGLRLIYYSQIVNDFQKGDIAEGYSVSREKKESFPLTVTSAQKNPTAFYLCASSSGASTDTQYFGPGTRLTVL.

The chain links TRBV19 to TRBJ1-2; 8 bases fit TRBD1. CDR1 is LNHDA and CDR2 is SQIVND in the germline V gene (reference sequence). The J segment lost 5 bases and the V segment lost 7 bases, leaving 9 bases of the junction unmatched. The CDR3 is 14 residues long. The CDR3 reads CASTYTDRGYGYTF. CDR3 nucleotides: TGTGCCAGTACCTATACCGACAGGGGATATGGCTACACCTTC. Complete variable domain (other parts from reference TRBV19 and TRBJ1-2): DGGITQSPKYLFRKEGQNVTLSCEQNLNHDAMYWYRQDPGQGLRLIYYSQIVNDFQKGDIAEGYSVSREKKESFPLTVTSAQKNPTAFYLCASTYTDRGYGYTFGSGTRLTVV.

The chain combines TRBV25-1 with TRBJ2-2; possibly TRBD2 for D (6 bases). The CDR3 length is 16 residues. V lost 3 bases and J 1 base, leaving 12 bases between the germline ends. Germline CDR1 reads MGHDK; CDR2 reads SYGVNS. CDR3 region: CASSDTGGGNTGELFF. As DNA, the CDR3 is TGTGCCAGCAGTGATACTGGGGGAGGGAACACCGGGGAGCTGTTTTTT.

The chain carries TRBV10-1 and TRBJ1-4; D is ambiguous. This CDR3 region has 15 residues. V was clipped by 0 bases and J by 4 bases, with 9 bases between them. Germline V gives CDR1 WNHNN, CDR2 SYGVQD (reference sequence). The CDR3 sequence: CASSESQEINEKLFF. In DNA form, the CDR3 reads TGCGCCAGCAGTGAGTCGCAGGAAATTAATGAAAAACTGTTTTTT.

The chain recombines TRBV5-6 with TRBJ1-4; 12 nucleotides align to TRBD1. V trimming: 4 bases; J trimming: 7 bases; junction bases outside the gene matches: 17. The CDR3 is 19 residues long. Germline V gene lookup returns CDR1 SGHDT and CDR2 YYEEEE. CDR3: CASSPGTGGNKGMGEKLFF. CDR3 coding DNA: TGTGCCAGCAGCCCCGGGACAGGGGGCAATAAGGGAATGGGTGAAAAACTGTTTTTT.

The chain uses TRBV5-1 and TRBJ1-1; 9 positions agree with TRBD1. The CDR3 length is 15 residues. Looked up from germline, CDR1 is SGHRS and CDR2 is YFSETQ. V lost 3 bases, J lost 5 bases, and 8 bases stayed unmatched. The CDR3 DNA reads TGCGCCAGCAGCTGGGGGGACAGGGATGAGACTGAAGCTTTCTTT. Translated: CASSWGDRDETEAFF.

The chain joins TRBV5-8 to TRBJ1-5, with 9 bases aligning to TRBD1. The J segment lost 4 bases and the V segment lost 4 bases, leaving 9 bases of the junction unmatched. Germline V lookup: CDR1 SGHTS, CDR2 YDEGEE. This CDR3 has 16 residues. CDR3 residues: CASSLGTGSGNQPQHF. In DNA, the CDR3 is TGTGCCAGCAGCCTCGGGACAGGGAGTGGGAATCAGCCCCAGCATTTT. Together with reference TRBV5-8 and TRBJ1-5, the CDR3 gives the full variable domain: EAGVTQSPTHLIKTRGQQATLRCSPISGHTSVYWYQQALGLGLQFLLWYDEGEERNRGNFPPRFSGRQFPNYSSELNVNALELEDSALYLCASSLGTGSGNQPQHFGDGTRLSIL.

The J gene is TRBJ1-1, the V gene TRBV29-1; no clear D gene. Germline V gene sequence: CDR1 SQVTM, CDR2 ANQGSEA. The CDR3 runs 14 residues. The V gene lost 1 base and the J gene lost 0 bases, with 9 bases spanning the gap. CDR3 in DNA: TGCAGCGTTGAAGTGAGAGGGATGAACACTGAAGCTTTCTTT. The encoded protein is CSVEVRGMNTEAFF.